Listed below are T cell receptor beta chains from one sample, sequenced in a study of cytomegalovirus exposure and HLA in healthy donors. Data came from immunoSEQ multiplex PCR; TCRdb stores just in-frame clones and leaves some out. The sample contains a few hundred thousand clones, approximately 80% of which appear only once. Sequences were obtained from PBMCs. The source is a girl aged 2 to 10 in good health and CMV-seronegative. Both conserved end residues are part of each CDR3. A D gene is named only where the DNA matches it firmly. Rows give clone size only sometimes, using once, few, many, or a class for an expanded clone.

TRBJ1-6 | NA | TRBV30 | NA | TGTGCCTGGAGTGTTATCATGTCGGGAGATTCACCCCTCCACTTT | CAWSVIMSGDSPLHF
TRBJ2-7 | NA | TRBV7-2 | NA | TGTGCCAGCAGCATGGGAGTAGCGCCTGACGAGCAGTACTTC | CASSMGVAPDEQYF
TRBJ2-4 | NA | TRBV4-1 | NA | TGCGCCAGCAGCCAACTGGAGGGGCCCAAAAACATTCAGTACTTC | CASSQLEGPKNIQYF
TRBJ1-3 | TRBD1 | TRBV18 | NA | TGTGCCAGCTCACCAGAGACAGGGGCTGGAAACACCATATATTTT | CASSPETGAGNTIYF
TRBJ2-7 | NA | TRBV18 | NA | TGTGCCAGCTCACCAAGGGGGGGGGCATCCTACGAGCAGTACTTC | CASSPRGGASYEQYF
TRBJ1-2 | TRBD1 | TRBV2 | NA | TGTGCCAGCAGCTCGCTCCACATACGACAGGGGGCCAGTGGCTACACCTTC | CASSSLHIRQGASGYTF
TRBJ2-1 | TRBD2 | TRBV6-1 | NA | TGTGCCAGCAGTGTGGATAGCGGGGGCGTAGATGAGCAGTTCTTC | CASSVDSGGVDEQFF
TRBJ2-7 | TRBD2 | TRBV5-4 | NA | TGTGCCAGCAAAGTGGCGGGGGGATCCTACGAGCAGTACTTC | CASKVAGGSYEQYF
TRBJ2-1 | NA | TRBV4-2 | NA | TGTGCCAGCAGCCATTACTTTAATGAGCAGTTCTTC | CASSHYFNEQFF
TRBJ1-1 | NA | TRBV5-1 | few | TGCGCCAGCAGAGAAGGGGGCACTGAAGCTTTCTTT | CASREGGTEAFF
TRBJ2-1 | NA | TRBV7-2 | NA | TGTGCCAGCAGCTTAGGGGTAAGGGGGAATGAGCAGTTCTTC | CASSLGVRGNEQFF
TRBJ2-3 | NA | TRBV4-1 | once | TGCGCCAGCAGCACTCAAGGGGGGGCGGGAGATACGCAGTATTTT | CASSTQGGAGDTQYF
TRBJ2-1 | TRBD2 | TRBV9 | NA | TGTGCCAGCAGCGAGCGGGGGGGGAGTAGGAATGGAGATGAGCAGTTCTTC | CASSERGGSRNGDEQFF
TRBJ2-7 | NA | TRBV12-5 | NA | TGTGCTAGTGGTCCATCCGTTTCGTTGCACCAAACCTACGAGCAGTACTTC | CASGPSVSLHQTYEQYF
TRBJ2-7 | NA | TRBV2 | NA | TGTGCCAGCGAACAGGGTGGGTACGAGCAGTACTTC | CASEQGGYEQYF
TRBJ2-1 | NA | TRBV6-4 | NA | TGTGCCAGCAGTGACCTAAGATTGGACAGGGCCAGGGGGGGGTTGAATGAGCAGTTCTTC | CASSDLRLDRARGGLNEQFF
TRBJ2-7 | TRBD1 | TRBV12-5 | NA | TGTGCTAGTGGTCCAGGGACAGTGGCTGAGCAGTACTTC | CASGPGTVAEQYF
TRBJ2-7 | TRBD2 | TRBV5-4 | NA | TGTGCCAGCAGCTTCCGGGGGGGGAACCTTGACGAGCAGTACTTC | CASSFRGGNLDEQYF
TRBJ1-1 | NA | TRBV11-2 | NA | TGTGCCAGCAGCTTAGATTCAACAGGCCAAGTTGAAGCTTTCTTT | CASSLDSTGQVEAFF
TRBJ2-7 | TRBD2 | TRBV7-7 | NA | TGTGCCAGCAGCTTAGAGCTGGGGAGGGACGAGCAGTACTTC | CASSLELGRDEQYF
TRBJ2-7 | NA | TRBV6-5 | NA | TGTGCCAGCAAACCCCATTGGGAGTCCCACGAGCAGTACTTC | CASKPHWESHEQYF
TRBJ2-2 | NA | TRBV5-1 | NA | TGCGCCAGCAGCTTGGCAAGCACAGTCCTTTCCACCGGGGAGCTGTTTTTT | CASSLASTVLSTGELFF
TRBJ1-2 | TRBD1 | TRBV14 | few | TGTGCCAGCAGCCAAGCCGGGACAGGGAACTATGGCTACACCTTC | CASSQAGTGNYGYTF
TRBJ1-2 | NA | TRBV2 | NA | TGTGCCAGCAGTTTTAGAGGGGGGAGGGGGAAGCTCGGACTCCTGGGTGGAAGTGGCTACACCTTC | CASSFRGGRGKLGLLGGSGYTF
TRBJ2-7 | TRBD2 | TRBV7-9 | NA | TGTGCCAGCAGCGGACAGGGACTAGCGGGCGAAGAGCAGTACTTC | CASSGQGLAGEEQYF
TRBJ1-1 | TRBD1 | TRBV19 | few | TGTGCCAGTACCCCACTGGGGACAGGACTTGAAGCTTTCTTT | CASTPLGTGLEAFF
TRBJ2-5 | NA | TRBV19 | NA | TGTGCCAGTAGTATGGGGAGGGAGACCCAGTACTTC | CASSMGRETQYF
TRBJ1-3 | NA | TRBV9 | NA | TGTGCCAGCAGCGTAGGGTCGAGCTCTGGAAACACCATATATTTT | CASSVGSSSGNTIYF
TRBJ2-1 | TRBD2 | TRBV2 | NA | TGTGCCAGCAGTGAGTTGCTAGCGGGGGGAGGTGAGCAGTTCTTC | CASSELLAGGGEQFF
TRBJ2-1 | NA | TRBV27 | NA | TGTGCCTCCGGGTCGGAGCAGTTCTTC | CASGSEQFF
TRBJ2-5 | NA | TRBV5-1 | NA | TGCGCCAGCAGCCCTGGGGACACTGAAGAGACCCAGTACTTC | CASSPGDTEETQYF
TRBJ1-6 | NA | TRBV9 | NA | TGTGCCAGCAGCGCCGGGTCATATAATTCACCCCTCCACTTT | CASSAGSYNSPLHF
TRBJ1-4 | NA | TRBV5-1 | few | TGCGCCAGCAGCTTAGGGGGAGAATGGGCTAATGAAAAACTGTTTTTT | CASSLGGEWANEKLFF
TRBJ2-5 | TRBD2 | TRBV6-5 | NA | TGTGCCAGCAGTTACTCGACTAGCGGAGTAGGGACCCAGTACTTC | CASSYSTSGVGTQYF
TRBJ1-4 | NA | TRBV28 | few | TGTGCCAGCAGCAGGGGCCGAAAACTGTTTTTT | CASSRGRKLFF
TRBJ2-3 | NA | TRBV9 | NA | TGTGCCAGCAGCTTAGGGGGAGGCACAGATACGCAGTATTTT | CASSLGGGTDTQYF
TRBJ2-1 | TRBD1 | TRBV5-1 | once | TGCGCCAGCAGCCGCGGACCTGGGACAGGGGGCTGGAATGAGCAGTTCTTC | CASSRGPGTGGWNEQFF
TRBJ1-3 | TRBD1 | TRBV7-2 | NA | TGTGCCAGCAGCTTAGTACAGGGGGCATTGTCTGGAAACACCATATATTTT | CASSLVQGALSGNTIYF
TRBJ1-1 | TRBD1 | TRBV4-1 | NA | TGCGCCAGCAGCCAAGTAGTGGGACAGGGGGGATCTGAAGCTTTCTTT | CASSQVVGQGGSEAFF
TRBJ1-1 | NA | TRBV30 | NA | TGTGCCTGGCTCAGCCGGGGGAACACTGAAGCTTTCTTT | CAWLSRGNTEAFF
TRBJ2-7 | TRBD1 | TRBV7-6 | once | TGTGCCAGCTCCGGACCGGGACAGGGTATGTGGGGGTCCTACGAGCAGTACTTC | CASSGPGQGMWGSYEQYF
TRBJ2-7 | TRBD1 | TRBV30 | NA | TGTGCCTTGCTACCGGGACAGGGTATGTGGCAGTACTTC | CALLPGQGMWQYF
TRBJ1-2 | NA | TRBV5-6 | NA | TGTGCCAGCAGCTTGTCCAGGGGCTACACCTTC | CASSLSRGYTF
TRBJ2-1 | NA | TRBV5-4 | NA | TGTGCCAGCACCCTCGGCAATGAGCAGTTCTTC | CASTLGNEQFF
TRBJ1-3 | NA | TRBV28 | few | TGTGCCAGCAGTTTAGGGGGGGCAAGAGGAAACACCATATATTTT | CASSLGGARGNTIYF
TRBJ2-3 | NA | TRBV7-2 | NA | TGTGCCAGCAGTCGTACTAGGAACTCATATTTT | CASSRTRNSYF
TRBJ2-4 | NA | TRBV19 | NA | TGTGCCAGTAGTCTTGGAGGGCGGCAGGCCAAAAACATTCAGTACTTC | CASSLGGRQAKNIQYF
TRBJ2-1 | TRBD2 | TRBV5-1 | NA | TGCGCCAGCAGCGAAAGAGCGGGAGGAGTGGGTGAGCAGTTCTTC | CASSERAGGVGEQFF